Listed here is a single TCR beta chain. The sample holds a few counts of this clonotype. The antigen it recognizes is unknown. No quality values exist for individual bases; no much larger clone is one base distant. CDR1 and CDR2 were assigned from the germline V gene as SGHAT and FQNNGV. From the cysteine through the phenylalanine, the CDR3 covers 14 amino acids. Only CDR3 DNA is held: 42 bases, read in frame from base 1. Here V drops 5 bases and J drops 2 bases, and the junction holds 6 bases not matched to any gene. The data were taken from a study of post-analysis software for immune sequencing data (dated by TCRdb to the mid-2010s). Background on the whole study: Recorded disease courses included relapsing-remitting, secondary progressive and progressive-relapsing multiple sclerosis, with some patients lacking subtype annotation. Patient repertoires were compared against 11 previously published healthy control repertoires from donors aged about 6 to 26 years. A subset of samples was prepared in parallel using single-end sample barcoding, then pooled and co-amplified after Illumina adapter ligation. General study outcomes and caveats: Strong co-clustering of samples prepared in the same batch was shown by direct clustering with F measure, prompting a batch-effect correction. Roughly 5 TRBV segments, including TRBV5-6, TRBV5-1 and TRBV20-1, were significantly more frequent in patients than controls. The control group was slightly older than the multiple sclerosis patient group. Compared with controls, multiple sclerosis patients had significantly lower normalized Chao1 diversity, a finding suggesting substantial peripheral T-cell clonal expansion.

Libraries were prepared through PCR. Sequenced on an Illumina HiSeq 2500. To reduce PCR and sequencing biases, unique molecular identifiers were incorporated into the TCR beta cDNA libraries. Some 500,000 cDNA molecules were obtained per 1 to 10 million input T cells, so each molecule approximated one T cell. The patient libraries were prepared and sequenced using the same protocol as the earlier healthy control dataset. Samples belonging to the same batch were prepared together, multiplexed and sequenced on a shared HiSeq lane. Under the source paper's analysis protocol: Raw barcoded reads were processed with MIGEC, and single-read molecular identifier groups were discarded before consensus assembly and CDR3 extraction. Clonotype tables were post-analysed with VDJtools, normalizing diversity by down-sampling all datasets to the smallest sample size. To correct batch-related cross-sample contamination, repertoire overlap clustering matched CDR3 amino acid sequences but not nucleotide sequences. TCRdb reprocessed the public reads (quality trimming at Q25 with fastp, clone calling with MiXCR) and kept in-frame beta chains. Rows matching on CDR3 protein sequence are summarized as one entry with the most common DNA and genes. These V and J calls derive from TCRdb rather than the authors' analysis. The sample table shows about 500,000 distinct CDR3 sequences, and less than 45% are seen once. Over 10% of the sample is in the top ten clones.

To demonstrate the VDJtools post-analysis software, TCR beta repertoires were profiled from the peripheral blood of about 13 young patients with multiple sclerosis. Multiple sclerosis patients were children and adolescents aged 6 to 15 years. This receptor was identified in a girl aged 10 to 17 with multiple sclerosis. Sequencing was carried out using blood. This chain joins TRBV11-2 to TRBJ2-7; a stretch of 7 junction bases matches TRBD1. For the CDR3, the sequence is CASSPTGAAYEQYF. The nucleotide sequence is TGTGCCAGCAGCCCAACAGGGGCAGCCTACGAGCAGTACTTC.